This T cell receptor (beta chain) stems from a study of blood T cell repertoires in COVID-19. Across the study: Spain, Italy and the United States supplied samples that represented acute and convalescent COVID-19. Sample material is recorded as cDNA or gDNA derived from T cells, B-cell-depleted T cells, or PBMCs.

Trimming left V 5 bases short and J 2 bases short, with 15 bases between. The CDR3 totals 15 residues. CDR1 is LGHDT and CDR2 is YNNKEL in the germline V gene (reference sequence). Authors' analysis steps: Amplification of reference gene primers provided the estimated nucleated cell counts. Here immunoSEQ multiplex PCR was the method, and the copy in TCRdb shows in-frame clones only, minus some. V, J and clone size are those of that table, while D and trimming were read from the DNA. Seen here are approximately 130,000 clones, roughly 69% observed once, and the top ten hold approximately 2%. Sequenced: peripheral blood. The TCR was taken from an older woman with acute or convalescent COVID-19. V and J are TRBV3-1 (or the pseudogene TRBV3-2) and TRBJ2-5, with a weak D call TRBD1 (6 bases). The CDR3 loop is CASSGTGIRQETQYF. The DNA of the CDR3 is TGTGCCAGCAGCGGTACAGGGATAAGGCAAGAGACCCAGTACTTC.